The TCR beta chain under discussion was sequenced for a study of T cells in Graves' hyperthyroidism and ophthalmopathy. Findings of the study overall: Ophthalmopathy was separated from stable hyperthyroidism by a 13 V-J model.

This clonotype showed up just a few times. Antigen specificity is unknown. Stability of Graves' hyperthyroidism was defined as absent ophthalmopathy progression within 18 months. Amplification yielded TCR beta CDR3 regions, with RNA transcripts as the source. First-round RT-PCR of the TCR CDR3 relied on the HTBI primer set. MiXCR, applied by TCRdb to the multiplex PCR reads, yields one record per CDR3 protein. The sample lists roughly 740,000 distinct CDR3 sequences, about 16% occurring once. Looked up from germline, CDR1 is SQVTM and CDR2 is ANQGSEA. The V gene lost 0 bases and the J gene lost 6 bases, with 20 bases spanning the gap. The CDR3 sequence is 16 residues long.

This TCR came from a young man with Graves' hyperthyroidism. The specimen was blood. The chain uses TRBV29-1 and TRBJ1-1; possible D gene TRBD1, 5 bases. CDR3 nucleotides: TGCAGCGTTGAAGAAAGCGGAGGGAGTACAGGCCCTGAAGCTTTCTTT. Amino acids: CSVEESGGSTGPEAFF.